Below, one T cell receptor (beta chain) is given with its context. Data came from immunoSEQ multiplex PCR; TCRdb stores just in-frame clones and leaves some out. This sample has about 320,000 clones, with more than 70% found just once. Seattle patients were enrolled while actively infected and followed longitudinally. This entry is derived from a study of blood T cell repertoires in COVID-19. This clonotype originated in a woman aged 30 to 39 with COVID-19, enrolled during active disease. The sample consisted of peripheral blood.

CDR3 protein: CASSLPGTEAFF. CDR3 bases: TGTGCCAGCAGCCTCCCAGGGACTGAAGCTTTCTTT. The chain employs TRBV13 and TRBJ1-1, with D maybe TRBD1 (5 bases). Germline CDR1 PRHDT, CDR2 FYEKMQ (reference sequence). The length of the CDR3 is 12 residues. The ends were cut back, 5 bases at V and 5 bases at J, with 9 bases in the middle.